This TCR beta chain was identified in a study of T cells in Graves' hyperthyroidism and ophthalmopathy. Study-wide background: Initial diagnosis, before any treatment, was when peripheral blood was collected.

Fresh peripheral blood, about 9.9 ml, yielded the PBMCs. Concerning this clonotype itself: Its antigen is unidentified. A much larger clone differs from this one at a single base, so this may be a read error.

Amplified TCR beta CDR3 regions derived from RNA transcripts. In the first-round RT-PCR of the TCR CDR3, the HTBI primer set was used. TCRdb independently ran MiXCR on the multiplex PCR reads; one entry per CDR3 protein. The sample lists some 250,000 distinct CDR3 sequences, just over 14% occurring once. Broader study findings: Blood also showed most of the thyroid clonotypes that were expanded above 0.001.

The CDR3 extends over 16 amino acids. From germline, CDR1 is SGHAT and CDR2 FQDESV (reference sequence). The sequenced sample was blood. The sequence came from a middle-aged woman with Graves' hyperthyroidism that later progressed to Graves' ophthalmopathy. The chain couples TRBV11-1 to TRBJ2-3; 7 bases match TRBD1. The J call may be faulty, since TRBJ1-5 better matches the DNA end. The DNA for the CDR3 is TGTGCCAGCAGCGGCCGGGACAGCACGAACACAGATACGCAGCATTTT. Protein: CASSGRDSTNTDTQHF.